These T cell receptor beta chains were read from a single sample in a study of blood T cell repertoires in COVID-19. Sequenced by immunoSEQ multiplex PCR; TCRdb stores in-frame clones only, minus some. The repertoire holds about 110,000 clones, with roughly 70% as singletons. The source material was peripheral blood. The receptors stem from a woman aged 35 to 49 with acute or convalescent COVID-19. Both conserved end residues are part of each CDR3.

v_call: TRBV24-1
j_call: TRBJ2-5
cdr3_aa: CATSDLPGNQETQYF

v_call: TRBV3-1/TRBV3-2
j_call: TRBJ1-2
cdr3_aa: CASTQGRGRRASGYTF

v_call: TRBV19
j_call: TRBJ2-5
cdr3_aa: CASSIRGQETQYF

v_call: TRBV18
j_call: TRBJ1-6
cdr3_aa: CASSQTGGNSPLHF

v_call: TRBV5-1
j_call: TRBJ2-7
cdr3_aa: CASSLGTNYEQYF

v_call: TRBV2
j_call: TRBJ1-1
cdr3_aa: CASTQTGGKAFF

v_call: TRBV5-6
j_call: TRBJ2-2
cdr3_aa: CASSLGGGSTGELFF

v_call: TRBV11-3
j_call: TRBJ2-1
cdr3_aa: CASSPAGYNEQFF

v_call: TRBV4-1
j_call: TRBJ2-3
cdr3_aa: CASSQDFGGDPDTQYF

v_call: TRBV12-3/TRBV12-4
j_call: TRBJ1-2
cdr3_aa: CASRGTAYGYTF

v_call: TRBV28
j_call: TRBJ2-5
cdr3_aa: CASRGGVWETQYF

v_call: TRBV5-4
j_call: TRBJ2-5
cdr3_aa: CASSPGGLAGGQETQYF

v_call: TRBV5-1
j_call: TRBJ2-1
cdr3_aa: CASSHTRTEANEQFF

v_call: TRBV7-3
j_call: TRBJ2-3
cdr3_aa: CASSLTGSGGSTDTQYF

v_call: TRBV4-2
j_call: TRBJ2-5
cdr3_aa: CASSQGQSAETQYF

v_call: TRBV30
j_call: TRBJ2-5
cdr3_aa: CAWSGGTVETQYF

v_call: TRBV2
j_call: TRBJ2-1
cdr3_aa: CASSNQGGEQFF

v_call: TRBV10-3
j_call: TRBJ2-5
cdr3_aa: CATGQQETQYF

v_call: TRBV11-2
j_call: TRBJ1-2
cdr3_aa: CASSAYRGSNGYTF

v_call: TRBV2
j_call: TRBJ2-1
cdr3_aa: CASSEALPLANNEQFF

v_call: TRBV7-6
j_call: TRBJ2-1
cdr3_aa: CASSSPFDRINEQFF

v_call: TRBV5-6
j_call: TRBJ1-5
cdr3_aa: CASSLVSGNQPQHF

v_call: TRBV2
j_call: TRBJ1-3
cdr3_aa: CASKTGEGNTIYF

v_call: TRBV4-1
j_call: TRBJ2-3
cdr3_aa: CASSQERGPQYF

v_call: TRBV5-1
j_call: TRBJ2-1
cdr3_aa: CASRSSGGTYNEQFF

v_call: TRBV6-5
j_call: TRBJ2-2
cdr3_aa: CASRNLAATGELFF

v_call: TRBV30
j_call: TRBJ2-7
cdr3_aa: CAWSAKGQASSEQYF

v_call: TRBV5-4
j_call: TRBJ2-7
cdr3_aa: CASGPSGASYEQYF

v_call: TRBV7-2
j_call: TRBJ1-6
cdr3_aa: CASSLDPPGTYNSPLHF